The clone carrying this T cell receptor (beta chain) appeared once. These data come from a study of T cell changes during pregnancy in multiple sclerosis. Trimming removed 2 bases at V and 4 bases at J, with 11 bases between. This CDR3 has 14 residues. Per germline, CDR1 SGHTA and CDR2 FQGNSA. Generated by immunoSEQ multiplex PCR, the TCRdb table keeps only in-frame clones and is missing some. The table lists about 64,000 clones, just under 95% of them singletons, with approximately 1.4% in the top ten. V is TRBV7-2 and J is TRBJ2-5, with D tentatively TRBD1 (5 bases). Source: peripheral blood, taken in the second trimester of pregnancy. The clonotype was recovered from a female donor with multiple sclerosis, enrolled in a pregnancy study. The CDR3 here is CASSLPQGIETQYF. The CDR3 bases are TGTGCCAGCAGCTTACCTCAGGGTATAGAGACCCAGTACTTC.